The 20 T cell receptor beta chains below were found in one sample sequenced in a study of blood T cells in healthy people across ages. The authors ran a second PCR of roughly 6 to 11 cycles using a sample-barcoded 5' primer and a J-beta primer mix. TCRdb used MiXCR to reprocess the 5' RACE reads, holding one entry per CDR3 protein. The data show about 670,000 distinct CDR3 sequences, with roughly 43% seen just once and approximately 29% held by the top ten. The sequencing input was blood. These receptors originate from a man at least 80 years old in good health.

This chain uses TRBV20-1 with TRBJ2-1, with D possibly called TRBD1 or TRBD2 (5 bases each). CDR3 size: 14 residues. V dropped 4 bases and J dropped 6 bases, with 16 bases sitting between them. The germline gives CDR1 DFQATT, CDR2 SNEGSKA (reference sequence). The CDR3 coding sequence is TGCAGTGCTACGGGACCCTTGACCCCCAATGAGCAGTTCTTC. This sequence encodes CSATGPLTPNEQFF.

V gene TRBV25-1 combines with J gene TRBJ1-1; D call uncertain. Per the germline V gene, CDR1 is MGHDK and CDR2 is SYGVNS. This CDR3 has 14 residues. Trimming pared 3 bases from V and 0 bases from J, leaving 8 bases between. The CDR3 bases are TGTGCCAGCAGTGACCGACATGTGAACACTGAAGCTTTCTTT. This codes for CASSDRHVNTEAFF.

To note about this clonotype: At one end the junction does not follow the germline gene, possibly because of a read error. The V call is TRBV3-1, the J call TRBJ1-2; a possible D gene is TRBD1 (6 bases). Germline values: CDR1 LGHDT, CDR2 YNNKEL (reference sequence). CDR3 length: 15 amino acids. The CDR3 DNA follows: TGTGCCAGCAGCCAGGAGGAACAGGGTATGAGTGGCTTCACCTTC. Protein product: CASSQEEQGMSGFTF.

The chain uses TRBV11-3 and TRBJ2-1; TRBD1 or TRBD2 may be the D gene (5 bases each). Trimming left V 4 bases short and J 5 bases short, with 9 bases between. This CDR3 has 13 residues. Looked up from germline, CDR1 is SGHNT and CDR2 is YENEEA. The DNA of the CDR3 is TGTGCCAGCAGCTCGGGACGAAACAATGAGCAGTTCTTC. Translation gives CASSSGRNNEQFF.

This clonotype was recorded a few times. The rearrangement joins TRBV27 to TRBJ2-7, with a weak D call TRBD2 (6 bases). This CDR3 has 15 residues. Trimming took off 5 bases at V and 5 bases at J, with 19 bases between the two ends. Germline CDR1 MNHEY, CDR2 SMNVEV (reference sequence). CDR3 in DNA: TGTGCCAGCAGTCCCCCTCTTACTAGCATCCACGAGCAGTACTTC. The encoded protein is CASSPPLTSIHEQYF.

The rearrangement links TRBV5-1 to TRBJ1-6, with a possible D match to TRBD1 (6 bases). V lost 0 bases, J lost 5 bases, and 12 bases lay in between. Per germline, CDR1 SGHRS and CDR2 YFSETQ. CDR3 length: 16 amino acids. The DNA of the CDR3 is TGCGCCAGCAGCTTGGGCCTGACAGGAGATAATTCACCCCTCCACTTT. The encoded protein is CASSLGLTGDNSPLHF.

This rearrangement joins TRBV11-2 to TRBJ2-5; 8 bases agree with TRBD2. J gave up 11 bases and V 1 base, and 18 bases lay outside the gene matches. CDR1 and CDR2 (germline): SGHAT, FQNNGV. The CDR3 totals 17 residues. This CDR3 is CASSLGGLVLVGDEQYF. Here the CDR3 DNA reads TGTGCCAGCAGCTTAGGGGGACTAGTCTTAGTCGGCGATGAGCAGTACTTC.

The rearrangement uses TRBV12-5 and TRBJ2-7; D ambiguous. V lost 6 bases and J lost 0, with 6 bases in between. There are 12 residues in the CDR3. Germline V gene data show CDR1 as LGHNT and CDR2 as FRNRAP. DNA for the CDR3: TGTGCTAGTGGCCCTAGCTCCTACGAGCAGTACTTC. Translation gives CASGPSSYEQYF.

The chain combines TRBV9 with TRBJ1-2; TRBD1 might be the D (5 bases). CDR1 and CDR2 (germline): SGDLS, YYNGEE. The V and J ends lost 0 bases and 5 bases respectively, with 14 bases between them. CDR3 length equals 15 residues. CDR3 residues: CASSVVAGAQYGYTF. As DNA, the CDR3 is TGTGCCAGCAGCGTAGTGGCCGGGGCCCAGTATGGCTACACCTTC.

This clonotype has a handful of counts. V is TRBV20-1 and J is TRBJ2-1, with D perhaps being TRBD1 or TRBD2 (6 bases each). The germline V and J ends were trimmed by 7 bases and 7 bases, with 23 bases remaining between them. Per germline, CDR1 DFQATT and CDR2 SNEGSKA (reference sequence). CDR3 length equals 15 residues. The CDR3 is CSVTLRGARLNEQFF. The CDR3 DNA reads TGCAGTGTAACCCTGAGGGGGGCCCGTTTGAATGAGCAGTTCTTC.

V usage is TRBV10-1 and J usage is TRBJ2-1; 7 bases fit TRBD1. CDR3 size: 16 residues. The V segment lost 4 bases and the J segment 4 bases; nucleotides outside the gene matches: 10. Germline lookup yields CDR1 WNHNN and CDR2 SYGVQD (reference sequence). For the CDR3, the DNA is TGCGCCAGCAGTGGAGATCAAGAGGGGGCTTACAATGAGCAGTTCTTC. This codes for CASSGDQEGAYNEQFF.

In this sample, this clonotype turned up a few times. The rearrangement links TRBV15 to TRBJ2-5; D is unclear. The length of the CDR3 is 15 residues. Trimming took 0 bases from V and 5 from J, leaving 13 bases between them. Germline V gives CDR1 LNHNV, CDR2 YYDKDF (reference sequence). The CDR3 region has the DNA TGTGCCACCAGCAGAGATTTAGGCGGTGAGGAGACCCAGTACTTC. It specifies CATSRDLGGEETQYF.

The chain carries TRBV20-1 and TRBJ2-2; 9 bases match TRBD2. CDR1 DFQATT and CDR2 SNEGSKA come from the germline V gene (reference sequence). The CDR3 totals 17 residues. V dropped 6 bases and J dropped 5; count of bases not matched to a gene: 16. Here the CDR3 DNA reads TGCAGTGCCCCTATTGGGCTAGCGGGATTGAGTACCGGGGAGCTGTTTTTT. It encodes CSAPIGLAGLSTGELFF.

The chain joins TRBV20-1 to TRBJ2-3, with D possibly being TRBD2 (6 bases). The V and J ends lost 3 bases and 1 base respectively, with 14 bases between them. In germline, CDR1 is DFQATT, CDR2 SNEGSKA (reference sequence). CDR3 length: 15 residues. The chain's CDR3 is CSASMGEVGTDTQYF. The CDR3 DNA reads as TGCAGTGCTAGTATGGGGGAGGTGGGCACAGATACGCAGTATTTT.

This clonotype has a handful of counts. A much larger clonotype is one base distant, so this may be a read error. The rearrangement links TRBV15 to TRBJ2-7; tentatively, D is TRBD1 (6 bases). The germline gives CDR1 LNHNV, CDR2 YYDKDF (reference sequence). The CDR3 spans 15 residues. V lost 6 bases, J lost 2 bases, and 17 bases lay in between. The CDR3 loop is CATRIATGPTYEQYF. CDR3 DNA sequence: TGTGCCACCAGAATAGCGACAGGACCAACCTACGAGCAGTACTTC.

The gene calls are TRBV2 and TRBJ2-7; no clear D gene. The CDR3 totals 14 residues. Between the trimmed V and J ends, which lost 6 bases and 0 bases, there was a span of 12 bases. CDR1 SNHLY and CDR2 FYNNEI come from the germline V gene. This CDR3 is CASRRQQSSYEQYF. Written as DNA, the CDR3 is TGTGCCAGCAGGAGACAACAGAGCTCCTACGAGCAGTACTTC.

The rearrangement uses TRBV19 and TRBJ2-7; D is tentatively TRBD1 or TRBD2 (5 bases each). V lost 7 bases and J 7 bases, leaving 17 bases between the germline ends. Per the germline V gene, CDR1 is LNHDA and CDR2 is SQIVND (reference sequence). There are 13 residues in the CDR3. The CDR3 here is CASKRPGQVEQYF. DNA for the CDR3: TGTGCCAGTAAACGACCGGGGCAGGTGGAGCAGTACTTC. The whole variable domain, filled in from reference TRBV19 and TRBJ2-7, reads DGGITQSPKYLFRKEGQNVTLSCEQNLNHDAMYWYRQDPGQGLRLIYYSQIVNDFQKGDIAEGYSVSREKKESFPLTVTSAQKNPTAFYLCASKRPGQVEQYFGPGTRLTVT.

This clonotype was counted between two and nine times. The chain has TRBV3-1 and TRBJ1-4, with TRBD1 as a possible D gene (6 bases). The CDR3 spans 13 residues. Per the germline V gene, CDR1 is LGHDT and CDR2 is YNNKEL (reference sequence). Trimming removed 1 base at V and 8 bases at J, with 8 bases between. CDR3 loop: CASSQGTGEKLFF. CDR3 nucleotide sequence: TGTGCCAGCAGCCAAGGCACAGGGGAAAAACTGTTTTTT.

The CDR3 loop reads CASRNDLTSNEKLFF. CDR3 sequence (DNA): TGTGCCAGCAGAAATGACCTCACCTCTAATGAAAAACTGTTTTTT. The chain is built from TRBV6-5 and TRBJ1-4; unclear D gene. This CDR3 region has 15 residues. Germline V gene data show CDR1 as MNHEY and CDR2 as SVGAGI. With 6 bases removed from V and 3 bases from J, the gap between germline ends came to 14 bases.

This chain links TRBV28 with TRBJ2-1; 9 positions match TRBD2. Germline-derived CDR1 and CDR2 are MDHEN and SYDVKM. V shed 4 bases, J shed 3 bases, and the junction held 10 bases outside the gene matches. There are 17 residues in the CDR3. Here the CDR3 DNA reads TGTGCCAGCAGTTCGCCCAGGACTAGCGAGAGCTACAATGAGCAGTTCTTC. Its translation: CASSSPRTSESYNEQFF. The full variable domain, with the rest looked up from reference TRBV28 and TRBJ2-1, is DVKVTQSSRYLVKRTGEKVFLECVQDMDHENMFWYRQDPGLGLRLIYFSYDVKMKEKGDIPEGYSVSREKKERFSLILESASTNQTSMYLCASSSPRTSESYNEQFFGPGTRLTVL.